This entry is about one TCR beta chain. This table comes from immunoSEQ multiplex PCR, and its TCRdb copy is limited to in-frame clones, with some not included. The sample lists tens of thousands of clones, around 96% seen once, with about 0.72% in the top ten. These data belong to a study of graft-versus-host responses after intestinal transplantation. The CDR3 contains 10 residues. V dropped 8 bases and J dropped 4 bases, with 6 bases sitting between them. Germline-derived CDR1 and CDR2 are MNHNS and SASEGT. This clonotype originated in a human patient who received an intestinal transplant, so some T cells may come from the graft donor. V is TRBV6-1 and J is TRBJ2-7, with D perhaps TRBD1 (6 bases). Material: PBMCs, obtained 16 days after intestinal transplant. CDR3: CASQGYEQYF. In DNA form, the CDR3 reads TGTGCCAGCCAGGGGTACGAGCAGTACTTC.